What follows are 24 T cell receptor beta chains derived from one specimen sequenced in a study of neurological immune-mediated disorders. In TCRdb, the 5' RACE reads were re-called with MiXCR into one record per CDR3 protein. The sample has tens of thousands of distinct CDR3 sequences, around 24% seen once. Time point given: technical triplicate 2. The sequencing input was PBMCs. All receptors come from a man aged 60 to 75 with HTLV-1-associated myelopathy (HAM/TSP).

The chain combines TRBV7-3 with TRBJ2-1; 7 bases match TRBD1. CDR1 and CDR2 from the germline V gene are SGHTA and FQGTGA. V lost 5 bases to trimming and J lost 4 bases; unmatched junction nucleotides: 5. There are 14 residues in the CDR3. The CDR3 is CASSARQGYNEQFF. The CDR3 DNA follows: TGTGCCAGCAGCGCCAGACAGGGATACAATGAGCAGTTCTTC.

Ten or more counts support this clonotype. The J gene is TRBJ1-4, the V gene TRBV7-3; TRBD1 matches at 10 bases. Per the germline V gene, CDR1 is SGHTA and CDR2 is FQGTGA. The CDR3 totals 18 residues. With V trimmed by 5 bases and J by 0 bases, 9 bases remained unmatched. This chain's CDR3 is CASSAGQGSGSTNEKLFF. CDR3 nucleotides: TGTGCCAGCAGCGCGGGACAGGGGAGTGGGTCAACTAATGAAAAACTGTTTTTT.

This clonotype occurred many times. Germline and junction disagree at one end, which may indicate a read error. The J gene is TRBJ2-7, the V gene TRBV12-3 or TRBV12-4; D not certain. CDR3 size: 13 residues. CDR3 DNA: TGTGCCAGCAGATTAGACACCGCCTACGAGCAGTACTTC. Translation: CASRLDTAYEQYF.

This clonotype was detected ten times or more. CDR3 bases: TGCAGTGCCAGGGCTTCCCCAACCAACGAGCAGTACTTC. This gives the protein CSARASPTNEQYF. The rearrangement joins TRBV20-1 to TRBJ2-7; possible D gene TRBD1, 5 bases. Germline CDR1 and CDR2: DFQATT and SNEGSKA (reference sequence). This CDR3 has 13 residues. V was cut by 6 bases and J by 5 bases, with 17 bases left in between.

This clonotype occurred many times. The rearrangement links TRBV20-1 to TRBJ1-4; D unclear. There are 13 residues in the CDR3. With 1 base removed from V and 3 bases from J, the gap between germline ends came to 6 bases. In germline, CDR1 is DFQATT, CDR2 SNEGSKA (reference sequence). The CDR3 nucleotides are TGCAGTGCTAGAGTCTCGGCTAATGAAAAACTGTTTTTT. Amino acids: CSARVSANEKLFF.

This clonotype was counted at least ten times. The genes are TRBV29-1 and TRBJ1-1; a weak D match, TRBD1 (5 bases). The CDR3 covers 14 residues. Trimming removed 0 bases at V and 3 bases at J, with 11 bases between. Germline CDR1 and CDR2: SQVTM and ANQGSEA. In DNA, the CDR3 is TGCAGCGTTGAAGATCTGTGGGGCGACACTGAAGCTTTCTTT. As protein: CSVEDLWGDTEAFF.

This clonotype was detected ten times or more. The chain uses TRBV5-1 and TRBJ2-3; 10 nucleotides align to TRBD2. CDR3 size: 16 residues. The V gene end was trimmed by 4 bases and the J gene end by 5 bases; junction bases not matched to a gene: 10. CDR1 and CDR2 (germline): SGHRS, YFSETQ. The CDR3 DNA sequence: TGCGCCAGCAGCCCGAGCGGGAGGGGAATCTTAGATACGCAGTATTTT. Translation: CASSPSGRGILDTQYF.

This clonotype was counted many times. The rearrangement joins TRBV24-1 to TRBJ2-1, with 11 bases fitting TRBD2. With 1 base clipped from V and 7 bases from J, the junction kept 2 bases outside the gene matches. Germline CDR1 and CDR2: KGHDR and SFDVKD. This CDR3 comprises 15 residues. CDR3 residues: CATSDLTSGRNEQFF. The CDR3 DNA reads as TGTGCCACCAGTGATTTAACTAGCGGGAGAAATGAGCAGTTCTTC.

This clonotype came up many times. The chain links TRBV9 to TRBJ2-7; D is unclear. This CDR3 contains 13 residues. Between the trimmed V and J ends, which lost 0 bases and 1 base, there was a span of 5 bases. Germline lookup yields CDR1 SGDLS and CDR2 YYNGEE. The CDR3 loop is CASSVENSYEQYF. CDR3 coding DNA: TGTGCCAGCAGCGTAGAAAATTCCTACGAGCAGTACTTC.

This clonotype has ten or more counts. This sequence joins TRBV5-1 and TRBJ1-4, with a possible D match to TRBD1 (6 bases). The length of the CDR3 is 14 residues. The germline gives CDR1 SGHRS, CDR2 YFSETQ. Trimming removed 4 bases at V and 4 bases at J, with 11 bases between. CDR3 amino acids: CASSTGHGNEKLFF. The CDR3 DNA reads as TGCGCCAGCAGCACGGGACACGGTAATGAAAAACTGTTTTTT.

This clonotype has at least ten counts. The gene calls are TRBV27 and TRBJ2-2; no firm D call. CDR1 and CDR2 from the germline V gene are MNHEY and SMNVEV (reference sequence). This CDR3 comprises 16 residues. The V end was cut by 7 bases, the J end by 3 bases, with 18 bases between. The CDR3 nucleotides read TGTGCCAGCAAGATTAGCCCCGCCCAGGACACCGGGGAGCTGTTTTTT. Its translation: CASKISPAQDTGELFF.

V and J are TRBV20-1 and TRBJ1-1; D is perhaps TRBD1 (6 bases). Germline values: CDR1 DFQATT, CDR2 SNEGSKA (reference sequence). Trimming shortened V by 3 bases and J by 4 bases, and 15 bases separated the two germline ends. The CDR3 length is 14 residues. The CDR3 DNA reads TGCAGTGCTAGTGAACAGGGTGTAGGCACTGAAGCTTTCTTT. This translates into CSASEQGVGTEAFF.

This clonotype has a count of ten or more. This chain links TRBV18 with TRBJ1-1; D remains unclear. In germline, CDR1 is KGHSH, CDR2 LQKENI. V lost 6 bases to trimming and J lost 0 bases, with 11 bases between them. The CDR3 sequence is 14 residues long. The CDR3 DNA reads as TGTGCCAGCTCTCCCCGGGATTTGAACACTGAAGCTTTCTTT. It translates to CASSPRDLNTEAFF.

This clonotype has ten or more counts. J is TRBJ2-7 and V is TRBV20-1, with TRBD2 identical over 11 bases. This CDR3 comprises 17 residues. From germline, CDR1 is DFQATT and CDR2 SNEGSKA (reference sequence). J gave up 7 bases and V 1 base, and 15 bases lay outside the gene matches. The CDR3 spells CSARVLAGGTLRWEQYF. The CDR3 nucleotides read TGCAGTGCTAGAGTCCTAGCGGGAGGAACTCTACGTTGGGAGCAGTACTTC.

This chain joins TRBV6-1 and TRBJ1-5, with D perhaps TRBD1 (6 bases). From germline, CDR1 is MNHNS and CDR2 SASEGT. CDR3 length: 15 residues. Trimming took off 0 bases at V and 7 bases at J, with 13 bases between the two ends. The CDR3 DNA reads TGTGCCAGCAGTGAAGCGCGGGGGGCGGGCCAGCCCCAGCATTTT. Residues: CASSEARGAGQPQHF.

This clonotype was observed at least ten times. This sequence joins TRBV7-9 and TRBJ1-1, with D possibly TRBD1 on 6 matching bases. Germline V gene sequence: CDR1 SEHNR, CDR2 FQNEAQ (reference sequence). This CDR3 is 14 amino acids long. Trimming left V 5 bases short and J 0 bases short, with 10 bases between. This CDR3 reads CASSDRQVNTEAFF. DNA for the CDR3: TGTGCCAGCAGCGATAGACAGGTGAACACTGAAGCTTTCTTT. Combining the CDR3 with reference TRBV7-9 and TRBJ1-1 gives the whole variable domain DTGVSQNPRHKITKRGQNVTFRCDPISEHNRLYWYRQTLGQGPEFLTYFQNEAQLEKSRLLSDRFSAERPKGSFSTLEIQRTEQGDSAMYLCASSDRQVNTEAFFGQGTRLTVV.

Concerning this clonotype itself: One junction end does not reproduce the germline sequence, and a read error may be involved. The CDR3 nucleotides read TGCAGTGCTATATCAGGGGATGCCAAACAGCTCCAGCATTTT. Amino acid sequence: CSAISGDAKQLQHF. J is TRBJ1-5 and V is TRBV20-1; TRBD1 is a possible D gene (6 bases). The CDR3 spans 14 residues. Germline V gene data show CDR1 as DFQATT and CDR2 as SNEGSKA (reference sequence).

This clonotype occurred many times. The V and J genes are TRBV5-6 and TRBJ1-5; the D is unclear. The CDR3 length is 15 residues. Deletions cut 0 bases from V and 6 bases from J, with 13 bases between. The germline CDR1 and CDR2 sequences are SGHDT and YYEEEE. The CDR3 is CASSLALGMPQPQHF. As DNA, the CDR3 is TGTGCCAGCAGCTTGGCATTGGGGATGCCTCAGCCCCAGCATTTT.

This chain joins TRBV20-1 and TRBJ2-2; 7 positions agree with TRBD1. The CDR3 covers 17 residues. The junction had 9 bases not matched to a gene; V was cut back by 0 bases and J by 2 bases. Germline V gene lookup returns CDR1 DFQATT and CDR2 SNEGSKA (reference sequence). The CDR3 DNA sequence: TGCAGTGCTAGAGATCTCAGAGGGGGCGCTAACACCGGGGAGCTGTTTTTT. Encoded protein: CSARDLRGGANTGELFF.

This clonotype has ten or more counts. V usage is TRBV6-6 and J usage is TRBJ1-2; maybe TRBD1 (6 bases). CDR3 length: 14 residues. Trimming removed 6 bases at V and 4 bases at J, with 15 bases between. Germline-derived CDR1 and CDR2 are MNHNY and SVGAGI (reference sequence). Here the CDR3 DNA reads TGTGCCAGCAGGCCCCGGGGACAAGGCTATGGCTACACCTTC. Translation gives CASRPRGQGYGYTF.

At least ten counts were recorded for this clonotype. V gene TRBV24-1 combines with J gene TRBJ2-1; 14 bases fit TRBD2. Germline V lookup: CDR1 KGHDR, CDR2 SFDVKD. The CDR3 consists of 17 residues. The ends lost 5 bases at V and 9 bases at J; junction bases unmatched: 11. CDR3 DNA sequence: TGTGCCACCAGTGGACTAGCGGGAGGGCGGTCCTTCGGTGAGCAGTTCTTC. Amino acids: CATSGLAGGRSFGEQFF.

The chain is built from TRBV11-2 and TRBJ2-1; D is possibly TRBD1 or TRBD2 (5 bases each). Germline CDR1 is SGHAT and CDR2 is FQNNGV. The V gene lost 8 bases and the J gene lost 1 base, with 15 bases spanning the gap. The CDR3 consists of 15 residues. CDR3 DNA: TGTGCCAGCCGCCGTTGGGGCGGGTCCTACAATGAGCAGTTCTTC. It codes for CASRRWGGSYNEQFF. The full variable domain, its missing parts supplied by reference TRBV11-2 and TRBJ2-1, is EAGVAQSPRYKIIEKRQSVAFWCNPISGHATLYWYQQILGQGPKLLIQFQNNGVVDDSQLPKDRFSAERLKGVDSTLKIQPAKLEDSAVYLCASRRWGGSYNEQFFGPGTRLTVL.

This clonotype was counted at least ten times. The chain combines TRBV27 with TRBJ2-5; TRBD2 aligns across 7 bases. From germline, CDR1 is MNHEY and CDR2 SMNVEV (reference sequence). The CDR3 spans 17 residues. Trimming at V came to 4 bases and at J to 5 bases, leaving 16 bases not matched to a gene. Written as DNA, the CDR3 is TGTGCCAGCAGTTCGGGGGATTGGGCGGGAGTGCGGGAGACCCAGTACTTC. Amino acids: CASSSGDWAGVRETQYF.

V gene TRBV10-3 combines with J gene TRBJ2-3; possibly TRBD1 or TRBD2 for D (7 bases each). Germline CDR1 and CDR2: ENHRY and SYGVKD. Trimming took off 8 bases at V and 6 bases at J, with 18 bases between the two ends. This CDR3 spans 14 amino acids. The CDR3 nucleotides are TGTGCCATCTCGATGTCAGGGGGAGGGGATACGCAGTATTTT. Encoded protein: CAISMSGGGDTQYF.